Reported below is one TCR beta chain. In the authors' methods: Nucleated cell counts were estimated from reference gene primer amplification. TCRdb's copy holds only in-frame clones and misses some; the assay was immunoSEQ multiplex PCR. That table gives V, J and clone size, and the DNA gave D and trimming. The sample holds about 80,000 clones, over 80% seen once. The CDR3 extends over 13 amino acids. Trimming cost V 5 bases and J 5 bases; bases outside gene matches: 4. Per the germline V gene, CDR1 is LNHNV and CDR2 is YYDKDF (reference sequence). The data were obtained in a study of blood T cell repertoires in COVID-19. Study background: Samples of COVID-19 (acute and convalescent) were obtained from the United States, Italy and Spain. PBMCs, B-cell-depleted T cells, or T cells were the source of the cDNA or gDNA that made up the material.

The sequenced material came from peripheral blood. This receptor was taken from a human donor in a cohort sampled during active COVID-19. The chain is built from TRBV15 and TRBJ2-5; 8 nucleotides align to TRBD1. CDR3 nucleotide sequence: TGTGCCACCAGCCGACAGGGGCCGGAGACCCAGTACTTC. Amino acid sequence: CATSRQGPETQYF.